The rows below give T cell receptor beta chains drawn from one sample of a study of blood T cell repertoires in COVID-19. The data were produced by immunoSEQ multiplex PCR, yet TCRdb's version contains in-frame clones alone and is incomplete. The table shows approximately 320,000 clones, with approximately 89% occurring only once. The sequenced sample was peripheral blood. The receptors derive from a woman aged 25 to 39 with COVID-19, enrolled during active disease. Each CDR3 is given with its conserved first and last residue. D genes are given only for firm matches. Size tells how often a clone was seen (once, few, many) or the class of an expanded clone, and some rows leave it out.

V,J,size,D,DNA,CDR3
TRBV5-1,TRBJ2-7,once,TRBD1,TGCGCCAGCAAGTTCGAGTATGGGACAGGGTACGAGCAGTACTTC,CASKFEYGTGYEQYF
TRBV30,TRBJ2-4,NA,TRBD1,TGTGCCTGGAGTAGGACAGGGGGCTTAGGAAACATTCAGTACTTC,CAWSRTGGLGNIQYF
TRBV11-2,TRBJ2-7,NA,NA,TGTGCCAGCAGCTTAGTATCGGCTAGTATTGTTTACGAGCAGTACTTC,CASSLVSASIVYEQYF
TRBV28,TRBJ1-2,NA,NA,TGTGCCAGCAGGCGAAACTCCCCTAACTATGGCTACACCTTC,CASRRNSPNYGYTF
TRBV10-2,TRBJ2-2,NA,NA,TGCGCCAGCAGTGTAACCAGGGAAACCGGGGAGCTGTTTTTT,CASSVTRETGELFF
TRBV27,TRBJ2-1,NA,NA,TGTGCCAGCAGTCACGACTCCCCCCTGAATGAGCAGTTCTTC,CASSHDSPLNEQFF
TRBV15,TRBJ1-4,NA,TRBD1,TGTGCCACCAGCACCGACAGGGCGCCTAATGAAAAACTGTTTTTT,CATSTDRAPNEKLFF
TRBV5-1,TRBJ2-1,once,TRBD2,TGCGCCAGCAGCTTGGAAACTAGCGGGCCCTGGAATGAGCAGTTCTTC,CASSLETSGPWNEQFF
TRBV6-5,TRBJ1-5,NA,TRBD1,TGTGCCAGCAGTTACTCAAACAGGGGAACCCAGCCCCAGCATTTT,CASSYSNRGTQPQHF
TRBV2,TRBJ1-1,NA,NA,TGTGCCAGCACCGGGGCCCGGGGGGTCAACACTGAAGCTTTCTTT,CASTGARGVNTEAFF
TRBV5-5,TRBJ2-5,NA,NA,TGTGCCAGCAGCTCGGACTGGCAAGAGACCCAGTACTTC,CASSSDWQETQYF
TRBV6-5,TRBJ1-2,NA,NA,TGTGCCAGCAGTTACTCTTCTAATCGGGGAGCCTATGGCTACACCTTC,CASSYSSNRGAYGYTF
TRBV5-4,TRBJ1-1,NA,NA,TGTGCCAGCAGCTTGGCAGGGGCCAACACTGAAGCTTTCTTT,CASSLAGANTEAFF
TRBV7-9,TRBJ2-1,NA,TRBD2,TGTGCCAGCAGCCCCTTCGGAGTCGGGGGGACCTACAATGAGCAGTTCTTC,CASSPFGVGGTYNEQFF
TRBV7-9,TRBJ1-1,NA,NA,TGTGCCAGCCCCCGACCGGAGGGGATGAACACTGAAGCTTTCTTT,CASPRPEGMNTEAFF